The T cell receptor (beta chain) described here comes from a study of beta chain features in type 1 diabetes. In the study overall: Across the samples, approximately 110,000,000 sorted cells were examined in total.

Expressed TCRB transcripts got sequenced, as all isolated RNA was reverse transcribed. Using immunoSEQ multiplex PCR, the repertoire was profiled, and TCRdb retains in-frame clones only, with some absent. The sample yields more than 300,000 clones, about a tenth seen once. About this clone itself: Its antigen remains unknown.

Study results and caveats: Type 1 diabetes patients had moderately but significantly shorter TCRB CDR3s in all four CD4+ subsets. Diminished insertions and augmented deletions at VDJ junctions characterized type 1 diabetes patients. Whether HLA type influences TCRB rearrangement remained unresolved here.

Sequenced sample: central memory CD4+ T cells from blood. This sequence was found in a man aged 30-40 years with type 1 diabetes.

The CDR3 sequence is CASSYSHRRETQYF. The CDR3 DNA follows: TGTGCCAGCAGTTACTCCCACCGAAGAGAGACCCAGTACTTC. The chain uses TRBV6-5 and TRBJ2-5, with unresolved D. CDR3 length equals 14 residues. The germline V and J ends were trimmed by 0 bases and 4 bases, with 9 bases remaining between them. Germline V CDR1 and CDR2: MNHEY, SVGAGI.